This T cell receptor beta chain was sequenced in a study of T cell repertoires in cytomegalovirus infection. Across the study: Both a matching HLA type and CMV infection were indicated by public TCR beta signatures.

As for this clonotype: Its specificity is not known.

V was pared by 4 bases and J by 4 bases, with 20 bases between. CDR1 and CDR2 (germline): SGHNT, YYREEE (reference sequence). This CDR3 spans 16 amino acids. General study points: In two of eight donors, the top clonotype was HLA-C-restricted CMV-specific. Adding up the frequency of public TCR beta families identified people who carried CMV plus the relevant HLA.

Via MiXCR, TCRdb re-called the reads, giving one row per CDR3 protein. The repertoire consists of around 900,000 distinct CDR3 sequences, with 30% to 40% occurring once and the leading ten covering under 15%. The sequenced sample was cultured CD8+ T cells from PBMCs, obtained from culture after CMV antigen stimulation. J is TRBJ1-2 and V is TRBV5-4, with D possibly matching TRBD1 (6 bases). The source is a human donor in good health (CMV status not recorded). Some clones in this sample may be carry-over from other donors' samples. Here the CDR3 DNA reads TGTGCCAGCAGCCTGGACAGTCGATTTATGGTCTATGGCTACACCTTC. Residues: CASSLDSRFMVYGYTF. Full variable domain (outside the CDR3, taken from reference TRBV5-4 and TRBJ1-2): ETGVTQSPTHLIKTRGQQVTLRCSSQSGHNTVSWYQQALGQGPQFIFQYYREEENGRGNFPPRFSGLQFPNYSSELNVNALELDDSALYLCASSLDSRFMVYGYTFGSGTRLTVV.